The 6 T cell receptor beta chains reported below all come from one sample, sequenced in a study of graft-versus-host responses after intestinal transplantation. Here immunoSEQ multiplex PCR was the method, and the copy in TCRdb shows in-frame clones only, minus some. The table lists 50,000 to 75,000 clones, 94% of them singletons, with about 0.4% in the top ten. Their specific antigens are unknown. Here the sequenced sample was unstimulated CD4+ T cells sorted from spleen or lymph node cells, taken before transplant. These receptors all stem from a human donor who was the organ donor for an intestinal transplant.

The chain couples TRBV19 to TRBJ1-1, with TRBD1 matching 7 bases. The V gene's germline CDR1 is LNHDA and CDR2 SQIVND (reference sequence). The CDR3 spans 16 residues. V dropped 6 bases and J dropped 1; count of bases not matched to a gene: 11. Written as DNA, the CDR3 is TGTGCCAGTAGGACCGACAGGGAGGACGGGAACACTGAAGCTTTCTTT. Translated: CASRTDREDGNTEAFF.

The J gene is TRBJ2-3, the V gene TRBV6-4; 7 positions match TRBD2. The V segment lost 5 bases and the J segment 4 bases; nucleotides outside the gene matches: 6. The length of the CDR3 is 14 residues. Germline CDR1 MRHNA, CDR2 SNTAGT. The CDR3 here is CASSWTRRPDTQYF. CDR3 DNA: TGTGCCAGCAGTTGGACTAGACGTCCAGATACGCAGTATTTT.

This rearrangement joins TRBV2 to TRBJ2-7, with 15 bases lining up with TRBD2. Germline lookup yields CDR1 SNHLY and CDR2 FYNNEI. Trimming took 6 bases from V and 9 from J; bases not matched to a gene: 6. The CDR3 totals 14 residues. Written as DNA, the CDR3 is TGTGCCAGCAGGCCCGGGACTAGCGGGGGGCGGCAGTACTTC. As protein: CASRPGTSGGRQYF.

The chain links TRBV6-4 to TRBJ1-5, with D tentatively TRBD1 (5 bases). Deletions cut 7 bases from V and 2 bases from J, with 6 bases between. The CDR3 sequence is 12 residues long. The germline gives CDR1 MRHNA, CDR2 SNTAGT. CDR3 in amino acids: CASMTGNQPQHF. The CDR3 coding sequence is TGTGCCAGCATGACAGGCAATCAGCCCCAGCATTTT.

This chain connects TRBV9 to TRBJ2-2; no firm D call. The germline V gene encodes CDR1 SGDLS and CDR2 YYNGEE. Deletions cut 0 bases from V and 1 base from J, with 4 bases between. This CDR3 has 14 amino acids. The CDR3 bases are TGTGCCAGCAGCGTAGGACAGAACACCGGGGAGCTGTTTTTT. Its translation is CASSVGQNTGELFF.

The chain has TRBV2 and TRBJ2-5; D gene ambiguous. With 3 bases removed from V and 1 base from J, the gap between germline ends came to 9 bases. Germline V gene lookup returns CDR1 SNHLY and CDR2 FYNNEI. The CDR3 contains 14 residues. CDR3 sequence (DNA): TGTGCCAGCAGTGACGGGTGGGGCCAAGAGACCCAGTACTTC. Residues: CASSDGWGQETQYF.